The 7 T cell receptor beta chains in this list originate from one sample, sequenced in a study of T cells in narcolepsy. Profiling relied on immunoSEQ multiplex PCR, and the TCRdb table lists in-frame clones only, not all of them. The sample yields 25,000 to 35,000 clones, roughly four fifths seen once. The material sequenced was CD45RA- memory CD4+ T cells from PBMCs. The receptors were sampled from a human donor with narcolepsy.

This clone was counted only a few times. V usage is TRBV2 and J usage is TRBJ2-6; unclear D gene. This CDR3 contains 13 residues. Trimming removed 4 bases at V and 3 bases at J, with 4 bases between. Germline V CDR1 and CDR2: SNHLY, FYNNEI. The CDR3 here is CASSGGGANVLTF. DNA for the CDR3: TGTGCCAGCAGTGGAGGTGGGGCCAACGTCCTGACTTTC.

The rearrangement joins TRBV6-1 to TRBJ2-3; a weak D match, TRBD2 (7 bases). Germline-derived CDR1 and CDR2 are MNHNS and SASEGT. Trimming left V 6 bases short and J 2 bases short, with 15 bases between. The CDR3 sequence is 15 residues long. CDR3 nucleotide sequence: TGTGCCAGCAGACGAGGGGGGGGATCCACAGATACGCAGTATTTT. It specifies CASRRGGGSTDTQYF.

Regarding this clone: Germline is not matched at one junction end, which may reflect a read error. The chain is built from TRBV6-5 and TRBJ2-7; D unclear. The CDR3 extends over 14 amino acids. Germline CDR1 and CDR2: MNHEY and SVGAGI. CDR3 DNA sequence: TGTGCCATCAGTGAGTCCACGGCCCAGTACGAGCAGTACTTC. It is translated as CAISESTAQYEQYF.

The rearrangement uses TRBV7-6 and TRBJ2-1; D gene unclear. V shed 5 bases and J shed 15 bases, with 11 bases lying between them. The CDR3 loop spans 10 amino acids. Germline V gene lookup returns CDR1 SGHVS and CDR2 FNYEAQ. Written as DNA, the CDR3 is TGTGCCAGCAGCAACCAGAGAAGGTTCTTC. This encodes CASSNQRRFF.

The chain recombines TRBV5-1 with TRBJ2-1, with D unclear. The germline V gene encodes CDR1 SGHRS and CDR2 YFSETQ. V dropped 0 bases and J dropped 5 bases, with 6 bases sitting between them. The CDR3 contains 13 residues. The CDR3 is CASSLGDNNEQFF. CDR3 nucleotides: TGCGCCAGCAGCTTGGGGGATAACAATGAGCAGTTCTTC.

The chain carries TRBV7-9 and TRBJ1-1, with D perhaps matching TRBD1 (6 bases). The length of the CDR3 is 16 residues. The V end lost 5 bases, the J end lost 1 base, and 17 bases lay between the germline ends. CDR1 SEHNR and CDR2 FQNEAQ come from the germline V gene (reference sequence). Written as DNA, the CDR3 is TGTGCCAGCAGCCCGAAGCCTACAGGGCAGAACACTGAAGCTTTCTTT. This gives the protein CASSPKPTGQNTEAFF.

Notes on this clone: A junction end diverges from the germline sequence, so it may reflect a read error. V gene TRBV30 combines with J gene TRBJ2-4; tentatively, D is TRBD1 or TRBD2 (5 bases each). Germline CDR1 reads GTSNPN; CDR2 reads SVGIG (reference sequence). This CDR3 comprises 11 residues. CDR3: CAWSGGPGQGF. For the CDR3, the DNA is TGTGCCTGGAGCGGTGGGCCGGGGCAAGGCTTC.